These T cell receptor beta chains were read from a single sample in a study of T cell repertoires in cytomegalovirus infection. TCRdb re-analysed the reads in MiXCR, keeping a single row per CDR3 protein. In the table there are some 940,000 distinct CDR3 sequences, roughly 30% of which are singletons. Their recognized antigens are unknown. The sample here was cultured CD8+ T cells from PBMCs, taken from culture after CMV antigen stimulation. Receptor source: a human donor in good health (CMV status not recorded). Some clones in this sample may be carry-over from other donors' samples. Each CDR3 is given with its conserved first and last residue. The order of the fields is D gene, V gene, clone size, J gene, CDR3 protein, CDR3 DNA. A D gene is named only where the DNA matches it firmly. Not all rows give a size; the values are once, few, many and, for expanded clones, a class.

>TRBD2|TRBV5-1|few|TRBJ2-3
CASSLASWTSGTDTQYF
TGCGCCAGCAGCTTGGCTTCGTGGACTAGCGGCACAGATACGCAGTATTTT
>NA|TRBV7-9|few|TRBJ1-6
CASRQTGADSPLHF
TGTGCCAGCAGACAGACGGGGGCGGATTCACCCCTCCACTTT
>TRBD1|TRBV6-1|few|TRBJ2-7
CASSIRTGRHEQYF
TGTGCCAGCAGTATTCGGACAGGTCGACACGAGCAGTACTTC
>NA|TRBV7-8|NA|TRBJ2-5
CASSVWGQPQETQYF
TGTGCCAGCAGCGTATGGGGGCAGCCCCAAGAGACCCAGTACTTC
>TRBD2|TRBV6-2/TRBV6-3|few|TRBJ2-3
CASSYSPSGGHSDTQYF
TGTGCCAGCAGTTACTCTCCCAGCGGGGGGCATAGCGATACGCAGTATTTT
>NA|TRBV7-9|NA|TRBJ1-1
CASSSEGGTEAFF
TGTGCCAGCAGCTCAGAGGGCGGCACTGAAGCTTTCTTT
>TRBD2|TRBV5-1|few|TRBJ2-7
CASSFPLAGDPYEQYF
TGCGCCAGCAGCTTCCCACTAGCGGGGGACCCCTACGAGCAGTACTTC
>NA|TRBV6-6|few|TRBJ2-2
CASSYIHPSVRGGELFF
TGTGCCAGCAGTTATATACATCCTAGCGTGCGCGGCGGGGAGCTGTTTTTT
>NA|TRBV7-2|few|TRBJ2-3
CASSLGGHRTTDTQYF
TGTGCCAGCAGCTTAGGAGGACACCGTACCACAGATACGCAGTATTTT
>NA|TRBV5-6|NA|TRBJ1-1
CVSSFGGVTEAFF
TGTGTCAGCAGCTTTGGTGGTGTAACTGAAGCTTTCTTT
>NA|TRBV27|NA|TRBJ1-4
CASSLGQPGELFF
TGTGCCAGCAGTTTGGGGCAGCCAGGGGAACTGTTTTTT
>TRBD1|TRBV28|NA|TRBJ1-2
CASSPLGQGYGYTF
TGTGCCAGCAGTCCTCTCGGACAGGGATATGGCTACACCTTC
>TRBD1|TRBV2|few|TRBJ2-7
CASRVRLKADRGGYEQYF
TGTGCCAGCAGGGTCCGTCTCAAAGCGGACAGGGGAGGCTACGAGCAGTACTTC
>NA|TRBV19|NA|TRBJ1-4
CASSKKRKLFF
TGTGCCAGTAGCAAGAAGAGGAAACTGTTTTTT
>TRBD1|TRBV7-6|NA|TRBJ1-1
CASSSQGGLSEVFF
TGTGCCAGCAGCTCGCAGGGGGGTCTTTCTGAAGTTTTCTTT
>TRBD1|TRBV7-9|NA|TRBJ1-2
CASSRMYRDRDFYTF
TGTGCCAGCAGTCGCATGTACCGGGACAGGGATTTCTACACCTTC
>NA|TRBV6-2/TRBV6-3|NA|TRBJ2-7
CASSDGLPYEQYF
TGTGCCAGCAGTGACGGGCTTCCCTACGAGCAGTACTTC
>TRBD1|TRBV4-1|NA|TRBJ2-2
CASGTRGPTGELFF
TGCGCCAGCGGTACCAGGGGGCCCACCGGGGAGCTGTTTTTT
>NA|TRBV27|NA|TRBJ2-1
CASSSWIGTEQFF
TGTGCCAGCAGTTCCTGGATCGGAACTGAGCAGTTCTTC
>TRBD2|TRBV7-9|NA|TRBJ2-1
CASGDSGGGNEQFF
TGTGCCAGCGGAGATAGCGGGGGCGGGAATGAGCAGTTCTTC
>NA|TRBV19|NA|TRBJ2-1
CASSITAKYNEQFF
TGTGCCAGTAGTATAACTGCGAAATACAATGAGCAGTTCTTC
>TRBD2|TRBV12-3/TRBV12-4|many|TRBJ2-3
CASRPGLAGGDTDTQYF
TGTGCCAGCAGGCCGGGACTAGCGGGGGGGGACACAGATACGCAGTATTTT
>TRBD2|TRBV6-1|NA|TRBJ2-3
CASRLAGGPYLLDTQYF
TGTGCCAGCAGACTAGCGGGGGGGCCTTATCTATTGGATACGCAGTATTTT
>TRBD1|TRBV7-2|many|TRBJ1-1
CASSSPGQGYAFF
TGTGCCAGCAGCTCCCCGGGACAGGGATATGCTTTCTTT
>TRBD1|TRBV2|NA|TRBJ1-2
CASSNFQGASYGYTF
TGTGCCAGCTCGAACTTCCAGGGGGCAAGCTATGGCTACACCTTC
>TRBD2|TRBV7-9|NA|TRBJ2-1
CASSETSDEQFF
TGTGCCAGCAGCGAGACTAGCGATGAGCAGTTCTTC
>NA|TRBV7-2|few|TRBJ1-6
CDWGIYNSPLHF
TGTGACTGGGGGATCTATAATTCACCCCTCCACTTT
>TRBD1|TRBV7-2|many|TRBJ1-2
CASSLRDRDPYGYTF
TGTGCCAGCAGCCTCCGGGACAGGGATCCCTATGGCTACACCTTC
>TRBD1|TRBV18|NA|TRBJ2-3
CASSPGQPRDTQYF
TGTGCCAGCTCACCGGGACAGCCGAGAGATACGCAGTATTTT
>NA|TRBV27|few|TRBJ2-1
CASRNGPASNEQFF
TGTGCCAGCAGGAATGGGCCTGCTAGCAATGAGCAGTTCTTC
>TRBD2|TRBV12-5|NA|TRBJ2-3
CASGFRGGAIKDTQYF
TGTGCTAGTGGTTTCCGCGGGGGGGCCATCAAAGATACGCAGTATTTT
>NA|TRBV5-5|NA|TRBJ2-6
CASGVSGANVLTF
TGTGCCTCAGGGGTCTCTGGGGCCAACGTCCTGACTTTC
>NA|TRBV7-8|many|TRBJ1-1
CASSPPGTDTEAFF
TGTGCCAGCAGCCCCCCAGGTACGGACACTGAAGCTTTCTTT
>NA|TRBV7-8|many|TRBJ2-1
CASSLEPLSGEQFF
TGTGCCAGCAGCTTAGAGCCCCTTTCGGGGGAGCAGTTCTTC
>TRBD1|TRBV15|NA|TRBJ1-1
CATSSGQGETNEAFF
TGTGCCACCAGCAGCGGACAGGGCGAGACTAATGAAGCTTTCTTT
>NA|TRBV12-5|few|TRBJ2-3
CASGLWGSTDTQYF
TGTGCTAGTGGTCTCTGGGGAAGCACAGATACGCAGTATTTT
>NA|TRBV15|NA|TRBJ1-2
CATSSTRWAAAGYGYTF
TGTGCCACCAGCTCCACCCGCTGGGCCGCGGCAGGGTATGGCTACACCTTC
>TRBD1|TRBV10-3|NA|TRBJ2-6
CAILDRGELGANVLTF
TGTGCCATCCTGGACAGGGGTGAGTTGGGGGCCAACGTCCTGACTTTC
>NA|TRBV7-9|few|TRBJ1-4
CASSLSGAMGNEKLFF
TGTGCCAGCAGCTTAAGTGGGGCGATGGGGAATGAAAAACTGTTTTTT
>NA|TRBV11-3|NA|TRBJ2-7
CASSLAGDHYEQYF
TGTGCCAGCAGCTTAGCGGGGGATCACTACGAGCAGTACTTC
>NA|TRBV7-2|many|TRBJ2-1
CASSWDSFNEQFF
TGTGCCAGCAGCTGGGACTCCTTCAATGAGCAGTTCTTC
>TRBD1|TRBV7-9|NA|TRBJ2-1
CASRRGDPGQGGRSHYNEQFF
TGTGCCAGCAGGCGAGGAGACCCGGGACAGGGAGGGAGGTCTCACTACAATGAGCAGTTCTTC
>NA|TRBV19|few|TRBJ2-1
CASTQGGFNEQFF
TGTGCCAGTACCCAAGGAGGGTTCAATGAGCAGTTCTTC
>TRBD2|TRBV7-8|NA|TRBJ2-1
CASSLLAGAFNEQFF
TGTGCCAGCAGCTTACTAGCGGGGGCGTTTAATGAGCAGTTCTTC
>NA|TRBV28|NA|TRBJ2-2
CASSSSVSGELFF
TGTGCCAGCAGTTCTTCCGTGTCCGGGGAGCTGTTTTTT
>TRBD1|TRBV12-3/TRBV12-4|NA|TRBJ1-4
CASSLAPGQYNEKLFF
TGTGCCAGCAGTTTAGCACCGGGACAGTATAATGAAAAACTGTTTTTT
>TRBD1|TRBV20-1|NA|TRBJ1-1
CSAEDRANTEAFF
TGCAGTGCTGAAGACAGGGCGAACACTGAAGCTTTCTTT
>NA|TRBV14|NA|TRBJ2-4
CASSQGQFSKNIQYF
TGTGCCAGCAGCCAAGGACAGTTCTCCAAAAACATTCAGTACTTC
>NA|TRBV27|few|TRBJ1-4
CASTQGGGTGEKLFF
TGTGCCAGCACCCAAGGGGGGGGAACTGGTGAAAAACTGTTTTTT
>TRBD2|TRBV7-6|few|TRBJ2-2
CASRGTSGYTGELFF
TGTGCCAGCAGGGGGACTAGCGGATACACCGGGGAGCTGTTTTTT
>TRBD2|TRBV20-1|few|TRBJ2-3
CSASPGTSGGVITDTQYF
TGCAGTGCTAGTCCCGGGACTAGCGGGGGGGTGATCACAGATACGCAGTATTTT
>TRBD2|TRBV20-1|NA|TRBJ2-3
CSAKGLARTDTQYF
TGCAGTGCTAAAGGACTAGCGAGGACAGATACGCAGTATTTT
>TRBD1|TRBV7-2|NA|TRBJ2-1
CVSSSRQGVYNEQFF
TGTGTCAGCAGCTCTCGACAGGGGGTTTACAATGAGCAGTTCTTC
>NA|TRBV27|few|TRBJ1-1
CASGQIDAAEAFF
TGTGCCAGCGGACAGATAGACGCGGCTGAAGCTTTCTTT
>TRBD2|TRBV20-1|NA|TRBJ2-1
CSARGPAPGGSNEQFF
TGCAGTGCTAGAGGCCCAGCCCCGGGGGGGTCCAATGAGCAGTTCTTC
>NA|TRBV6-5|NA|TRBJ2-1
CASRLSLSSYNEQFF
TGTGCCAGCAGACTCAGTTTAAGCTCCTACAATGAGCAGTTCTTC
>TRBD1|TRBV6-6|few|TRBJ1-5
CASSHRDRGRSNQPQHF
TGTGCCAGCAGTCACCGGGACAGGGGGCGAAGCAATCAGCCCCAGCATTTT
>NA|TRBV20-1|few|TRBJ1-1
CSARDNTEAFF
TGCAGTGCTCGGGATAACACTGAAGCTTTCTTT
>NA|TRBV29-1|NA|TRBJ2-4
CSGGRQGQNIQYF
TGCAGCGGGGGGAGGCAGGGACAAAACATTCAGTACTTC
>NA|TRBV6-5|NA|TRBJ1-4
CASSSEGVQMGEKLFF
TGTGCCAGCAGTTCGGAAGGGGTGCAGATGGGGGAAAAACTGTTTTTT